This passage covers 14 T cell receptor beta chains from one sample sequenced in a study of human T cells and chemical hapten exposure. TCRdb re-called the RACE reads through MiXCR, storing one row per CDR3 protein. This table holds about 82,000 distinct CDR3 sequences, about 10% found once. Time point given: patch test 2, 6 weeks after DPC sensitization. Treatment noted: therapeutic diphenylcyclopropenone sensitization with weekly scalp DPC. The specimen comprised whole blood, sampled in connection with sensitization to the hapten diphenylcyclopropenone (DPC). The receptors were gathered from a woman between 45 and 65 years old with alopecia areata. Some clones in this sample may be carry-over from other donors' samples.

There are many counts of this clonotype. This chain connects TRBV5-8 to TRBJ2-4, with 8 positions matching TRBD1. CDR3 length: 15 amino acids. V lost 3 bases, J lost 7 bases, and 9 bases stayed unmatched. Germline V gene lookup returns CDR1 SGHTS and CDR2 YDEGEE. For the CDR3, the DNA is TGTGCCAGCAGCTGGGGGGACAGGTGGGACAACATTCAGTACTTC. It yields the protein CASSWGDRWDNIQYF.

This clonotype showed up just a few times. This chain links TRBV4-1 with TRBJ2-7; 16 bases agree with TRBD2. The CDR3 covers 17 residues. V dropped 5 bases and J dropped 7; count of bases not matched to a gene: 11. Germline CDR1 and CDR2: MGHRA and YSYEKL. The CDR3 sequence is CASSVTGTSGRAEEQYF. CDR3 coding DNA: TGCGCCAGCAGCGTAACCGGGACTAGCGGGAGGGCCGAGGAGCAGTACTTC.

This clonotype was observed a few times. J is TRBJ1-5 and V is TRBV5-5; 7 bases map to TRBD1. The junction had 14 bases not matched to a gene; V was cut back by 4 bases and J by 7 bases. Germline V CDR1 and CDR2: SGHKS, YYEKEE (reference sequence). This CDR3 comprises 16 residues. The CDR3 is CASSPYGGTENQPQHF. As DNA, the CDR3 is TGTGCCAGCAGCCCCTATGGGGGGACAGAGAACCAGCCCCAGCATTTT.

The sample holds a few counts of this clonotype. The chain has TRBV19 and TRBJ2-2; 11 nucleotides agree with TRBD2. The CDR3 has 16 amino acids. Germline V gives CDR1 LNHDA, CDR2 SQIVND (reference sequence). The ends lost 7 bases at V and 4 bases at J; junction bases unmatched: 8. The CDR3: CASNRLAGRGTGELFF. CDR3 DNA: TGTGCCAGTAACCGACTAGCGGGGCGGGGCACCGGGGAGCTGTTTTTT.

The V gene is TRBV9, the J gene TRBJ2-1, with TRBD1 as a possible D gene (6 bases). Germline V lookup: CDR1 SGDLS, CDR2 YYNGEE. This CDR3 has 14 amino acids. Trimming took off 4 bases at V and 6 bases at J, with 14 bases between the two ends. CDR3 in DNA: TGTGCCAGCAGCACAGGGTGGCTAGCCAATGAGCAGTTCTTC. Encoded protein: CASSTGWLANEQFF.

This clonotype was detected only a few times. The chain recombines TRBV3-1 with TRBJ2-7; D not resolved. The CDR3 covers 12 residues. CDR1 LGHDT and CDR2 YNNKEL come from the germline V gene (reference sequence). V was clipped by 1 base and J by 3 bases, with 4 bases between them. CDR3 in amino acids: CASSQGRYEQYF. In DNA form, the CDR3 reads TGTGCCAGCAGCCAAGGACGCTACGAGCAGTACTTC.

This clonotype came up many times. This chain connects TRBV20-1 to TRBJ2-1, with 8 bases identical to TRBD1. V dropped 4 bases and J dropped 3; count of bases not matched to a gene: 5. The length of the CDR3 is 14 residues. Per the germline V gene, CDR1 is DFQATT and CDR2 is SNEGSKA (reference sequence). This CDR3 is CSAKRQGLYNEQFF. The DNA of the CDR3 is TGCAGTGCTAAACGACAGGGGCTCTACAATGAGCAGTTCTTC.

In its sample, this clonotype was seen many times. The chain is built from TRBV7-9 and TRBJ1-3; TRBD1 aligns across 9 bases. Germline V gene lookup returns CDR1 SEHNR and CDR2 FQNEAQ (reference sequence). The CDR3 spans 15 residues. V shed 6 bases, J shed 4 bases, and the junction held 7 bases outside the gene matches. For the CDR3, the DNA is TGTGCCAGCAGGGACAGGGGCATTCCCGGAAACACCATATATTTT. This encodes CASRDRGIPGNTIYF.

This clonotype has ten or more counts. The chain combines TRBV7-2 with TRBJ2-1, with a possible D match to TRBD2 (6 bases). CDR1 is SGHTA, CDR2 FQGNSA, per germline. This CDR3 contains 16 residues. Trimming stripped 0 bases from V and 3 bases from J, with 12 bases between. CDR3 coding DNA: TGTGCCAGCAGCTTAGCGGCGGGGACGGTCTACAATGAGCAGTTCTTC. Translation: CASSLAAGTVYNEQFF.

This clonotype appeared a few times. The chain combines TRBV7-2 with TRBJ1-6, with TRBD1 identical over 12 bases. J gave up 6 bases and V 3 bases, and 3 bases lay outside the gene matches. In germline, CDR1 is SGHTA, CDR2 FQGNSA. The CDR3 sequence is 16 residues long. The CDR3: CASSFSGQGANSPLHF. For the CDR3, the DNA is TGTGCCAGCAGCTTTTCGGGACAGGGGGCTAATTCACCCCTCCACTTT.

This clonotype was observed at least ten times. The gene calls are TRBV6-2 or TRBV6-3 and TRBJ2-7; 7 bases fit TRBD2. The junction had 5 bases not matched to a gene; V was cut back by 6 bases and J by 0 bases. The germline CDR1 and CDR2 sequences are MNHEY and SVGEGT. The CDR3 has 14 residues. This chain's CDR3 is CASRPSGISYEQYF. The CDR3 coding sequence is TGTGCCAGCAGACCGAGCGGGATCTCCTACGAGCAGTACTTC.

This clonotype was detected many times. The V and J genes are TRBV28 and TRBJ2-3; 9 bases are a match to TRBD1. The V and J ends lost 6 bases and 3 bases, in that order; junction bases with no gene match: 7. Germline V CDR1 and CDR2: MDHEN, SYDVKM. The CDR3 extends over 15 amino acids. CDR3 nucleotide sequence: TGTGCCAGCAGAAGGACAGGGGCTCGTACAGATACGCAGTATTTT. Encoded protein: CASRRTGARTDTQYF.

For this clonotype: One base away lies a much larger clone, so this may be a sequencing read error. The CDR3 protein is CASGTLLGNYEQYF. The CDR3 DNA sequence: TGTGCCAGCGGGACCCTCCTAGGGAACTACGAGCAGTACTTC. The chain employs TRBV6-1 and TRBJ2-7; perhaps D is TRBD1 or TRBD2 (5 bases each). This CDR3 has 14 amino acids. CDR1 MNHNS and CDR2 SASEGT come from the germline V gene. The V end was cut by 8 bases, the J end by 3 bases, with 17 bases between.

This sequence joins TRBV29-1 and TRBJ2-1; D remains unclear. Per the germline V gene, CDR1 is SQVTM and CDR2 is ANQGSEA. The V and J ends lost 6 bases and 8 bases respectively, with 20 bases between them. CDR3 size: 14 residues. This CDR3 is CSVQKAAEWHEQFF. Here the CDR3 DNA reads TGCAGCGTCCAAAAGGCGGCAGAATGGCATGAGCAGTTCTTC.